The 3 T cell receptor beta chains reported below all come from one sample, sequenced in a study of shared clonotypes between healthy human individuals. Assay: immunoSEQ multiplex PCR; the TCRdb copy retains only in-frame clones and omits some. The table has 2 million to 2.5 million clones, around 93% seen once. Sequencing was performed on naive CD4+ T cells from PBMCs. Subset reported: CD45RA+ positively selected. The receptors were sampled from a man between 18 and 35 years old in good health. Some clones in this sample may be carry-over from other donors' samples.

V usage is TRBV2 and J usage is TRBJ2-5; TRBD1 or TRBD2 may be the D gene (6 bases each). Matching the DNA end better, TRBJ2-7 makes the J call doubtful. The germline gives CDR1 SNHLY, CDR2 FYNNEI. The CDR3 totals 14 residues. The CDR3 region has the DNA TGTGCCGGAGCTCCGGGGGCGGCCCCCTACGAGCAGTACTTC. Translation: CAGAPGAAPYEQYF.

This chain's CDR3 is CASSPPQRSYEQYF. The CDR3, as DNA: TGTGCCAGCAGCCCCCCGCAGAGATCCTACGAGCAGTACTTC. This sequence joins TRBV28 and TRBJ2-7; D remains unclear. Trimming stripped 6 bases from V and 1 base from J, with 13 bases between. Looked up from germline, CDR1 is MDHEN and CDR2 is SYDVKM. The CDR3 length is 14 residues.

The chain couples TRBV5-1 to TRBJ2-3, with D possibly TRBD1 on 6 matching bases. This CDR3 region has 18 residues. Per the germline V gene, CDR1 is SGHRS and CDR2 is YFSETQ. The V end lost 0 bases, the J end lost 2 bases, and 19 bases lay between the germline ends. CDR3 protein: CASSLVGQTSTPTDTQYF. The CDR3 region has the DNA TGCGCCAGCAGCTTGGTCGGACAGACATCCACACCCACAGATACGCAGTATTTT.